This T cell receptor (beta chain) was retrieved from a study of CD8 T cells in ankylosing spondylitis. Study-wide results and caveats: Matched ankylosing spondylitis synovial fluid reportedly contained a significantly enriched population of disease-linked clones. CD8+ disease-linked clones were present at relatively low frequencies in blood.

Each CDR3 protein gets one entry after TCRdb re-called the 5' RACE reads with MiXCR. The sample holds under 55,000 distinct CDR3 sequences; roughly 7.3% are singletons and the top ten take over 6.5%. Trimming cost V 2 bases and J 7 bases, with 12 bases left between them. Germline V gene data show CDR1 as SQVTM and CDR2 as ANQGSEA. The CDR3 loop spans 14 amino acids. This clonotype was picked up many times. The antigen is undetermined. The specimen sequenced was blood, either unsorted or a sorted T cell fraction (not recorded which). V is TRBV29-1 and J is TRBJ1-6, with D perhaps matching TRBD1 (5 bases). This sequence originates from a female donor with ankylosing spondylitis or in good health (not recorded which). The CDR3 DNA reads as TGCAGCGTTGAATTGGACATCCCAAATTCACCCCTCCACTTT. Protein sequence: CSVELDIPNSPLHF.